A single sample is the source of the 23 T cell receptor beta chains below, sequenced in a study of response to subunit inactivated influenza vaccine listed by TCRdb under 2018. Library construction relied on RT-PCR. Sequencer: Illumina HiSeq 2500. TCRdb cleaned the public reads at Q25 with fastp, built clones with MiXCR and kept in-frame beta chains. Records with the same CDR3 protein are collapsed into one entry carrying the most frequent genes and DNA. The sample profile shows about 500,000 distinct CDR3 sequences; approximately 17% of them were found once. The top ten constitute 3% to 3.5% of the sample. Sequencing was performed on CD4+ T cells sorted from PBMCs, taken 23 months after vaccination. These receptors came from a man aged 50 to 75 who received an inactivated influenza vaccine. Donor details come from another sample of the same person, matched by shared clones.

This clonotype is medium-sized (0.01 to 0.1%) within its sample. V usage is TRBV7-2 and J usage is TRBJ2-2; D gene unclear. This CDR3 spans 13 amino acids. The ends were cut back, 3 bases at V and 6 bases at J, with 8 bases in the middle. Germline CDR1 and CDR2: SGHTA and FQGNSA. CDR3: CASSFREAGELFF. The CDR3 DNA reads as TGTGCCAGCAGCTTTCGAGAGGCCGGGGAGCTGTTTTTT.

The chain has TRBV18 and TRBJ2-3, with D hard to call. V was pared by 3 bases and J by 2 bases, with 9 bases between. The CDR3 covers 14 residues. CDR1 and CDR2 from the germline V gene are KGHSH and LQKENI. In nucleotides, the CDR3 is TGTGCCAGCTCACCGTTACCAGACACAGATACGCAGTATTTT. This codes for CASSPLPDTDTQYF. Full variable domain (remainder filled in from reference TRBV18 and TRBJ2-3): NAGVMQNPRHLVRRRGQEARLRCSPMKGHSHVYWYRQLPEEGLKFMVYLQKENIIDESGMPKERFSAEFPKEGPSILRIQQVVRGDSAAYFCASSPLPDTDTQYFGPGTRLTVL.

V is TRBV11-1 and J is TRBJ2-1; 9 bases are shared with TRBD2. The CDR3 length is 18 residues. The germline V gene encodes CDR1 SGHAT and CDR2 FQDESV (reference sequence). The V gene end was trimmed by 1 base and the J gene end by 2 bases; junction bases not matched to a gene: 9. The CDR3 reads CASSLGISGSGAYNEQFF. In DNA form, the CDR3 reads TGTGCCAGCAGCTTAGGAATTAGCGGGAGCGGGGCCTACAATGAGCAGTTCTTC.

The V call is TRBV12-3 or TRBV12-4, the J call TRBJ2-3; 9 bases agree with TRBD1. V dropped 3 bases and J dropped 4; count of bases not matched to a gene: 5. The CDR3 totals 15 residues. The chain's CDR3 is CASSFDRGGADTQYF. The CDR3 DNA follows: TGTGCCAGCAGTTTTGACAGGGGGGGCGCAGATACGCAGTATTTT.

The genes are TRBV5-1 and TRBJ1-4; the D is unclear. V lost 4 bases and J 4 bases, leaving 14 bases between the germline ends. CDR1 SGHRS and CDR2 YFSETQ come from the germline V gene. The CDR3 runs to 15 residues. In DNA, the CDR3 is TGCGCCAGCAGCCCATCCGGGGTCCGTAATGAAAAACTGTTTTTT. This sequence encodes CASSPSGVRNEKLFF.

This clonotype was observed a few times. The chain uses TRBV30 and TRBJ2-1, with unresolved D. Trimming pared 2 bases from V and 0 bases from J, leaving 11 bases between. Germline lookup yields CDR1 GTSNPN and CDR2 SVGIG (reference sequence). The CDR3 totals 15 residues. The CDR3 reads CAWSPTASSYNEQFF. CDR3 bases: TGTGCCTGGAGTCCAACAGCCAGCTCCTACAATGAGCAGTTCTTC.

This chain uses TRBV20-1 with TRBJ2-7; weak D call: TRBD2 (5 bases). From germline, CDR1 is DFQATT and CDR2 SNEGSKA (reference sequence). Trimming shortened V by 6 bases and J by 3 bases, and 9 bases separated the two germline ends. The CDR3 consists of 11 residues. CDR3 nucleotide sequence: TGCAGTGCCCCGGACTTCTACGAGCAGTACTTC. Amino acid sequence: CSAPDFYEQYF.

The rearrangement joins TRBV20-1 to TRBJ2-1; D gene ambiguous. Germline CDR1 is DFQATT and CDR2 is SNEGSKA (reference sequence). V was clipped by 3 bases and J by 7 bases, with 10 bases between them. The CDR3 consists of 12 residues. The CDR3, as DNA: TGCAGTGCTAGGCCACGTTATAATGAGCAGTTCTTC. Translating gives CSARPRYNEQFF.

This clonotype was seen only a few times. The chain employs TRBV6-1 and TRBJ2-5; TRBD1 matches 9 bases. V gave up 5 bases and J gave up 2 bases; unmatched junction bases: 6. Germline lookup yields CDR1 MNHNS and CDR2 SASEGT. CDR3 length: 15 amino acids. CDR3 sequence: CASSRGQGEQETQYF. For the CDR3, the DNA is TGTGCCAGCAGTAGGGGACAGGGAGAGCAAGAGACCCAGTACTTC.

This chain uses TRBV3-1 with TRBJ1-1; D gene uncertain. V lost 5 bases and J 5 bases, leaving 9 bases between the germline ends. Germline lookup yields CDR1 LGHDT and CDR2 YNNKEL (reference sequence). There are 12 residues in the CDR3. The CDR3 nucleotides read TGTGCCAGCAGCACACGAAAGACTGAAGCTTTCTTT. Amino acids: CASSTRKTEAFF.

CDR3 bases: TGTGCCAGCAGCTCCCTACGGGAGCAGTACTTC. It encodes CASSSLREQYF. The rearrangement uses TRBV12-3 or TRBV12-4 and TRBJ2-7; no firm D call. With 6 bases removed from V and 7 bases from J, the gap between germline ends came to 10 bases. CDR3 length: 11 residues.

This clonotype was seen more than once but under ten times. CDR3 amino acids: CASSLAAGRQPQHF. Written as DNA, the CDR3 is TGTGCCAGCAGCTTGGCGGCCGGTCGTCAGCCCCAGCATTTT. The chain couples TRBV5-5 to TRBJ1-5; D not resolved. Looked up from germline, CDR1 is SGHKS and CDR2 is YYEKEE (reference sequence). V lost 0 bases and J 6 bases, leaving 10 bases between the germline ends. This CDR3 comprises 14 residues. Combining the CDR3 with reference TRBV5-5 and TRBJ1-5 gives the whole variable domain DAGVTQSPTHLIKTRGQQVTLRCSPISGHKSVSWYQQVLGQGPQFIFQYYEKEERGRGNFPDRFSARQFPNYSSELNVNALLLGDSALYLCASSLAAGRQPQHFGDGTRLSIL.

This clonotype was seen many times. The V gene is TRBV3-1, the J gene TRBJ1-6; 7 nucleotides align to TRBD1. CDR1 is LGHDT and CDR2 is YNNKEL in the germline V gene (reference sequence). Trimming cost V 4 bases and J 6 bases; bases outside gene matches: 3. CDR3 length: 14 amino acids. CDR3 nucleotides: TGTGCCAGCAGCCCACAGGGGCTTAATTCACCCCTCCACTTT. Encoded protein: CASSPQGLNSPLHF.

Here the CDR3 DNA reads TGTGCCAGCAGCCAAGTGAGCGGGGGGCCAACAGATACGCAGTATTTT. The encoded protein is CASSQVSGGPTDTQYF. The chain combines TRBV3-1 with TRBJ2-3; 9 positions agree with TRBD2. J was trimmed by 3 bases and V by 1 base; bases with no gene match: 5. The CDR3 covers 16 residues. Germline CDR1 LGHDT, CDR2 YNNKEL (reference sequence).

J is TRBJ2-3 and V is TRBV6-1, with TRBD2 matching 7 bases. In germline, CDR1 is MNHNS, CDR2 SASEGT. The CDR3 contains 14 residues. V shed 7 bases and J 1 base; nucleotides not matched to a gene: 5. CDR3 region: CASIPSGGTDTQYF. CDR3 nucleotide sequence: TGTGCCAGCATCCCAAGCGGGGGCACAGATACGCAGTATTTT.

This clonotype was detected a few times. CDR3 DNA sequence: TGTGCCAGTAGTACAGGGATCTACAATGAGCAGTTCTTC. Its translation: CASSTGIYNEQFF. The chain uses TRBV19 and TRBJ2-1; maybe TRBD1 (5 bases). V lost 4 bases to trimming and J lost 3 bases, with 7 bases between them. CDR1 and CDR2 (germline): LNHDA, SQIVND (reference sequence). The CDR3 totals 13 residues.

This clonotype was observed at least ten times. This chain joins TRBV29-1 and TRBJ2-5, with 11 nucleotides matching TRBD1. V shed 8 bases, J shed 10 bases, and the junction held 9 bases outside the gene matches. This CDR3 has 12 amino acids. Germline values: CDR1 SQVTM, CDR2 ANQGSEA. The CDR3 loop reads CSTDRGQMGQYF. As DNA, the CDR3 is TGCAGCACGGACAGGGGGCAGATGGGCCAGTACTTC.

This clonotype was seen a handful of times. The V call is TRBV3-1, the J call TRBJ2-2, with D perhaps given as TRBD1 or TRBD2 (6 bases each). Trimming took 3 bases from V and 0 from J, leaving 8 bases between them. CDR1 is LGHDT and CDR2 is YNNKEL in the germline V gene (reference sequence). This CDR3 is built from 15 residues. CDR3 sequence reads: CASSHGGTNTGELFF. CDR3 DNA: TGTGCCAGCAGCCACGGGGGCACGAACACCGGGGAGCTGTTTTTT.

This clonotype was seen many times. The chain combines TRBV24-1 with TRBJ2-1, with 15 bases identical to TRBD2. The germline V gene encodes CDR1 KGHDR and CDR2 SFDVKD. The CDR3 contains 19 residues. V was clipped by 6 bases and J by 3 bases; unmatched bases: 11. The CDR3 sequence is CATSPSGLAGGLVYNEQFF. The CDR3 bases are TGTGCCACCAGTCCCTCGGGACTAGCGGGAGGACTAGTCTACAATGAGCAGTTCTTC.

V gene TRBV7-9 combines with J gene TRBJ2-6; D is undetermined. Trimming cost V 5 bases and J 4 bases, with 12 bases left between them. This CDR3 contains 15 residues. The germline CDR1 and CDR2 sequences are SEHNR and FQNEAQ (reference sequence). The CDR3 region is CASSHSVSGANVLTF. In nucleotides, the CDR3 is TGTGCCAGCAGCCATTCGGTGTCCGGGGCCAACGTCCTGACTTTC. Using reference TRBV7-9 and TRBJ2-6 for the parts outside the CDR3, the full variable domain is DTGVSQNPRHKITKRGQNVTFRCDPISEHNRLYWYRQTLGQGPEFLTYFQNEAQLEKSRLLSDRFSAERPKGSFSTLEIQRTEQGDSAMYLCASSHSVSGANVLTFGAGSRLTVL.

The V and J genes are TRBV12-3 or TRBV12-4 and TRBJ1-1, with a possible D match to TRBD1 (5 bases). This CDR3 is built from 14 residues. Trimming shortened V by 7 bases and J by 2 bases, and 14 bases separated the two germline ends. CDR3 coding DNA: TGTGCCAGCACTCTCGGGACGGCTAACACTGAAGCTTTCTTT. Translated, it gives CASTLGTANTEAFF.

The rearrangement joins TRBV7-2 to TRBJ1-3; D gene uncertain. Germline CDR1 is SGHTA and CDR2 is FQGNSA. V shed 2 bases and J shed 0 bases, with 14 bases lying between them. This CDR3 is built from 17 residues. The DNA of the CDR3 is TGTGCCAGCAGCTTAACCTTCCTGTCAAACTCTGGAAACACCATATATTTT. Its protein product is CASSLTFLSNSGNTIYF.

There are a few counts of this clonotype. This chain joins TRBV6-5 and TRBJ2-7, with TRBD1 identical over 7 bases. The V gene end was trimmed by 2 bases and the J gene end by 6 bases; junction bases not matched to a gene: 4. This CDR3 region has 13 residues. The V gene's germline CDR1 is MNHEY and CDR2 SVGAGI. For the CDR3, the DNA is TGTGCCAGCAGTTACAGGGGGCGCGGCGAGCAGTACTTC. The encoded protein is CASSYRGRGEQYF.